This passage covers 15 T cell receptor beta chains from one sample sequenced in a study of PD-L1 blockade in urothelial cancer. Produced via immunoSEQ multiplex PCR; TCRdb's table is partial and in-frame only. This table holds tens of thousands of clones, roughly 82% found once. Time point indicated: pretreatment peripheral blood. The sequences come from PBMCs, collected around atezolizumab (anti-PD-L1) treatment. The receptors originated from a man between 60 and 75 years old with urothelial cancer.

The rearrangement links TRBV28 to TRBJ2-2; unclear D gene. The germline gives CDR1 MDHEN, CDR2 SYDVKM. This CDR3 region has 13 residues. V lost 4 bases and J lost 7, with 10 bases in between. The CDR3 sequence: CASSYFGVGELFF. The CDR3 coding sequence is TGTGCCAGCAGTTATTTCGGAGTCGGGGAGCTGTTTTTT.

The chain couples TRBV6-5 to TRBJ1-2, with no clear D. The CDR3 has 15 amino acids. Germline assignment: CDR1 MNHEY and CDR2 SVGAGI. Trimming cost V 6 bases and J 5 bases, with 19 bases left between them. CDR3 protein: CASSSGELHRYGYTF. The DNA for the CDR3 is TGTGCCAGCAGCTCCGGGGAGCTTCATCGTTATGGCTACACCTTC.

The gene calls are TRBV6-1 and TRBJ2-1, with 8 bases identical to TRBD2. CDR1 is MNHNS, CDR2 SASEGT, per germline. The V segment lost 8 bases and the J segment 1 base; nucleotides outside the gene matches: 4. This CDR3 comprises 14 residues. The CDR3 DNA is TGTGCCAGCGGCCAGCGGGGGTCCTACAATGAGCAGTTCTTC. It yields the protein CASGQRGSYNEQFF.

The chain carries TRBV7-6 and TRBJ2-3, with TRBD2 as a possible D gene (6 bases). The CDR3 runs to 15 residues. In germline, CDR1 is SGHVS, CDR2 FNYEAQ. V dropped 5 bases and J dropped 0 bases, with 12 bases sitting between them. CDR3 coding DNA: TGTGCCAGCAGCAATAGCGGCACTAGCACAGATACGCAGTATTTT. This gives the protein CASSNSGTSTDTQYF.

The table lists this clone with a count of one. The chain employs TRBV30 and TRBJ1-5; D is undetermined. Germline V lookup: CDR1 GTSNPN, CDR2 SVGIG (reference sequence). The CDR3 length is 13 residues. Trimming took off 1 base at V and 5 bases at J, with 9 bases between the two ends. This chain's CDR3 is CAWSGERDQPQHF. The CDR3, as DNA: TGTGCCTGGAGTGGTGAGAGAGATCAGCCCCAGCATTTT.

The J gene is TRBJ2-6, the V gene TRBV23-1; 8 bases line up with TRBD2. TRBV23-1 carries the ORF label, with uncertain function. The V and J ends lost 1 base and 0 bases, in that order; junction bases with no gene match: 8. This CDR3 has 19 residues. The CDR3 DNA is TGCGCCAGCAGTCAATGGGGCGGGGGGCTACACTCTGGGGCCAACGTCCTGACTTTC. Translated, it gives CASSQWGGGLHSGANVLTF.

The chain is built from TRBV28 and TRBJ2-1; TRBD1 agrees at 8 bases. Germline V gene sequence: CDR1 MDHEN, CDR2 SYDVKM. Trimming took 3 bases from V and 1 from J; bases not matched to a gene: 5. The CDR3 runs 16 residues. As DNA, the CDR3 is TGTGCCAGCAGTTTCCCCGGGACAGGTTCCTACAATGAGCAGTTCTTC. It encodes CASSFPGTGSYNEQFF.

The rearrangement links TRBV4-2 to TRBJ2-1; D uncertain. The CDR3 is 15 residues long. The germline V gene encodes CDR1 LGHNA and CDR2 YNFKEQ. Trimming took 0 bases from V and 8 from J, leaving 14 bases between them. CDR3 DNA sequence: TGTGCCAGCAGCCAAGACATGTCTACTCCGGATGAGCAGTTCTTC. This translates into CASSQDMSTPDEQFF.

This clone has only a few counts. The gene calls are TRBV2 and TRBJ1-4; the D is unclear. CDR1 and CDR2 from the germline V gene are SNHLY and FYNNEI. The length of the CDR3 is 14 residues. The germline V and J ends were trimmed by 4 bases and 8 bases, with 14 bases remaining between them. In nucleotides, the CDR3 is TGTGCCAGCAGTGTGGCAGGTGGGGAGGAAAAACTGTTTTTT. Residues: CASSVAGGEEKLFF. The variable domain in full, with the rest retrieved from reference TRBV2 and TRBJ1-4, is EPEVTQTPSHQVTQMGQEVILRCVPISNHLYFYWYRQILGQKVEFLVSFYNNEISEKSEIFDDQFSVERPDGSNFTLKIRSTKLEDSAMYFCASSVAGGEEKLFFGSGTQLSVL.

This chain joins TRBV30 and TRBJ1-2; 7 bases are a match to TRBD1. CDR3 length equals 13 residues. With V trimmed by 0 bases and J by 8 bases, 6 bases remained unmatched. From germline, CDR1 is GTSNPN and CDR2 SVGIG (reference sequence). CDR3 sequence: CAWSVQAGGGYTF. The CDR3 bases are TGTGCCTGGAGTGTACAGGCAGGGGGAGGCTACACCTTC. Drawing the rest from reference TRBV30 and TRBJ1-2, the complete variable domain is SQTIHQWPATLVQPVGSPLSLECTVEGTSNPNLYWYRQAAGRGLQLLFYSVGIGQISSEVPQNLSASRPQDRQFILSSKKLLLSDSGFYLCAWSVQAGGGYTFGSGTRLTVV.

The chain carries TRBV5-1 and TRBJ2-1; no clear D. The V gene's germline CDR1 is SGHRS and CDR2 YFSETQ. The V gene lost 2 bases and the J gene lost 1 base, with 7 bases spanning the gap. CDR3 length: 14 amino acids. CDR3 nucleotide sequence: TGCGCCAGCAGCTTCGGCGGATCCTACAATGAGCAGTTCTTC. This sequence encodes CASSFGGSYNEQFF.

Only a few counts were recorded for this clone. The chain has TRBV5-1 and TRBJ2-7, with D perhaps being TRBD1 or TRBD2 (5 bases each). The length of the CDR3 is 13 residues. Trimming stripped 4 bases from V and 6 bases from J, with 14 bases between. Germline CDR1 SGHRS, CDR2 YFSETQ. The chain's CDR3 is CASSLGEMGEQYF. CDR3 nucleotides: TGCGCCAGCAGCCTGGGGGAGATGGGCGAGCAGTACTTC.

This chain connects TRBV19 to TRBJ2-7; 8 nucleotides line up with TRBD1. The CDR3 extends over 13 amino acids. Trimming at V came to 4 bases and at J to 6 bases, leaving 5 bases not matched to a gene. Germline-derived CDR1 and CDR2 are LNHDA and SQIVND (reference sequence). CDR3: CASSTGQGFEQYF. The CDR3 nucleotides are TGTGCCAGTAGTACCGGACAGGGTTTCGAGCAGTACTTC.

The rearrangement links TRBV6-6 to TRBJ1-2; D uncertain. Trimming pared 4 bases from V and 4 bases from J, leaving 10 bases between. Per germline, CDR1 MNHNY and CDR2 SVGAGI (reference sequence). This CDR3 spans 13 amino acids. The CDR3 loop is CASSSGRTYGYTF. As DNA, the CDR3 is TGTGCCAGCAGTTCTGGCAGAACCTATGGCTACACCTTC.

This clone has only a few counts. The gene calls are TRBV28 and TRBJ1-6, with D maybe TRBD1 (5 bases). Germline assignment: CDR1 MDHEN and CDR2 SYDVKM. With 1 base removed from V and 1 base from J, the gap between germline ends came to 11 bases. This CDR3 comprises 17 residues. DNA of the CDR3: TGTGCCAGCAGTTTATCCAGGTCAGGGTCCTATAATTCACCCCTCCACTTT. Protein: CASSLSRSGSYNSPLHF.